This T cell receptor (beta chain) was retrieved from a study of T cell repertoires in cytomegalovirus infection (dated by TCRdb to 2018 to 2020). Study-wide context: Recently identified HLA-C-restricted CMV epitopes, whose presentation resists viral immunomodulation, were targeted by peptide stimulations together with well-studied HLA-B-restricted epitopes. Donor HLA type was relevant to the analysis, as public TCR beta signatures indicated carriage of CMV infection together with the matching HLA type.

Beyond this particular receptor, the publication reports: The ex vivo response was dominated by HLA-C-restricted CMV-specific TCR beta clonotypes, which also provided the single most frequent clonotype in two of eight donors. In both this cohort and an independent 352-donor cohort, the cumulative frequency of public TCR beta family members distinguished carriers of CMV infection plus the relevant HLA type.

The CDR3 sequence holds 14 residues, the cysteine and phenylalanine included. Only CDR3 DNA remains: 42 bases, in frame from the first base. Cut back by 3 bases and 5 bases, the V and J ends lie 13 bases apart. Looking up the germline V gene yields CDR1 MNHEY and CDR2 SVGAGI. The sequencer was an Illumina HiSeq 1500. The raw public reads went through TCRdb reprocessing: fastp at Q25, MiXCR clone calling, in-frame beta chains kept. Entries are consolidated by CDR3 protein sequence, retaining the most common genes and DNA. Present in this sample are approximately 590,000 distinct CDR3 sequences, around 40% of which were seen just once. The ten largest clones take up roughly 50% of the sample. Regarding this clonotype: It lacks a known antigen. Nothing much larger sits one base from this clone, and base qualities are not available.

The treatment or condition label on this specimen signifies: in vitro stimulation with specific CMV peptide epitopes to enrich CMV-specific T cells. The receptor's source is a human donor in good health (CMV status not recorded). Some clones in this sample may be carry-over from other donors' samples. The chain links TRBV6-5 with TRBJ1-2; the D gene assignment is ambiguous. The specimen was cultured PBMCs, collected from culture after CMV antigen stimulation. The CDR3 in this case is CASSYQGGRYGYTF. The DNA sequence is TGTGCCAGCAGTTATCAAGGCGGCCGATATGGCTACACCTTC.